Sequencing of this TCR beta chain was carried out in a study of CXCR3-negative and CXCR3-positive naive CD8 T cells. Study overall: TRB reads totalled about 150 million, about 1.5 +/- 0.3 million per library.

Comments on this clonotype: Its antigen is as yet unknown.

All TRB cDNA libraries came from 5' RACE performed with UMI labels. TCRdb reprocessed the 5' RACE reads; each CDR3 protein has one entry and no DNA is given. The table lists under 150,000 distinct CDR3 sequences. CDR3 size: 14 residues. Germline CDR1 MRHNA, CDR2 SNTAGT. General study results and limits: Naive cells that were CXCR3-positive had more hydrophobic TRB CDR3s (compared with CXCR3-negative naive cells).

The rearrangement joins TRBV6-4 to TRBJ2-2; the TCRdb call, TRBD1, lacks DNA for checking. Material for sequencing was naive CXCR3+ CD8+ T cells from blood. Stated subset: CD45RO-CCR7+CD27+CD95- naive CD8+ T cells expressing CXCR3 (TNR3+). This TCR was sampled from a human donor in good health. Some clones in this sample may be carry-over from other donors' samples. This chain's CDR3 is CASKRTGDTGELFF.